Listed here are 14 T cell receptor beta chains from one sample, sequenced in a study of T cells after yellow fever vaccination (dated 2019 in TCRdb). Library construction relied on 5' RACE. Sequencing instrument: Illumina HiSeq 2500. TCRdb applied fastp at Q25 and MiXCR to the public reads, then kept only in-frame beta chains. Every CDR3 protein is listed once, alongside the most common genes and DNA of its rows. This sample lists around 350,000 distinct CDR3 sequences; approximately 10% were detected once. The top ten clones comprise more than 15% of the sample. The treatment or condition label of this sample denotes: live attenuated yellow fever vaccine strain. The sample here was PBMCs, taken on the day of the first yellow fever vaccination. These receptors all come from a man aged 18 to 29 who received the YFV17D yellow fever vaccine.

This clonotype turned up a few times. J is TRBJ1-5 and V is TRBV7-2; D is uncertain. V lost 3 bases, J lost 7 bases, and 10 bases lay in between. Germline loops: CDR1 SGHTA, CDR2 FQGNSA. CDR3 length: 13 residues. CDR3 in DNA: TGTGCCAGCAGCTTGGGCTCCCAACAGCCCCAGCATTTT. Amino acids: CASSLGSQQPQHF. The full variable domain, rest sourced from reference TRBV7-2 and TRBJ1-5, is GAGVSQSPSNKVTEKGKDVELRCDPISGHTALYWYRQSLGQGLEFLIYFQGNSAPDKSGLPSDRFSAERTGGSVSTLTIQRTQQEDSAVYLCASSLGSQQPQHFGDGTRLSIL.

This chain links TRBV10-3 with TRBJ2-7; no firm D call. Germline CDR1 and CDR2: ENHRY and SYGVKD. Trimming shortened V by 3 bases and J by 3 bases, and 6 bases separated the two germline ends. The CDR3 totals 12 residues. CDR3 region: CAISETSYEQYV. Here the CDR3 DNA reads TGTGCCATCAGTGAAACAAGCTACGAGCAGTACGTC.

This clonotype turned up a few times. The V gene is TRBV4-3, the J gene TRBJ1-1; 8 bases match TRBD1. Looked up from germline, CDR1 is LGHNA and CDR2 is YSLEER. V shed 8 bases and J 5 bases; nucleotides not matched to a gene: 7. This CDR3 is built from 13 residues. The CDR3 DNA is TGCGCCAGCGCTCTACAGGGGGATACTGAAGCTTTCTTT. Translation: CASALQGDTEAFF.

This chain connects TRBV7-3 to TRBJ2-7, with 7 bases identical to TRBD2. The germline CDR1 and CDR2 sequences are SGHTA and FQGTGA. The CDR3 sequence is 19 residues long. With V trimmed by 0 bases and J by 2 bases, 16 bases remained unmatched. CDR3 nucleotide sequence: TGTGCCAGCAGCTTAACGTTTCAGGTATGGGAGGGGAGACCCTACGAGCAGTACGTC. Translation: CASSLTFQVWEGRPYEQYV.

At least ten counts were recorded for this clonotype. The chain recombines TRBV27 with TRBJ1-2; D ambiguous. This CDR3 contains 14 residues. CDR1 and CDR2 from the germline V gene are MNHEY and SMNVEV (reference sequence). V lost 5 bases and J lost 3, with 13 bases in between. DNA for the CDR3: TGTGCCAGCAGTCGGCAAGGGTTCTACTATGGCTACACCTTC. Its translation is CASSRQGFYYGYTF.

The table lists this clonotype with a few counts. V and J are TRBV7-3 and TRBJ2-1; TRBD2 aligns across 9 bases. This CDR3 is 14 amino acids long. The germline gives CDR1 SGHTA, CDR2 FQGTGA. The J segment lost 9 bases and the V segment lost 3 bases, leaving 6 bases of the junction unmatched. CDR3 DNA: TGTGCCAGCAGCTTCGGCGGGGGGGCATTTGAGCAGTTCTTC. Protein sequence: CASSFGGGAFEQFF.

This sequence joins TRBV29-1 and TRBJ1-3, with D perhaps TRBD1 (5 bases). The germline V gene has CDR1 SQVTM and CDR2 ANQGSEA. The ends were cut back, 2 bases at V and 2 bases at J, with 7 bases in the middle. The length of the CDR3 is 13 residues. CDR3 sequence (DNA): TGCAGCGTTGAATTACAGGCTGGAAACACCATATATTTT. Protein sequence: CSVELQAGNTIYF.

The chain carries TRBV20-1 and TRBJ1-5; D is unresolved. The CDR3 is 15 amino acids. Germline V gene data show CDR1 as DFQATT and CDR2 as SNEGSKA (reference sequence). Trimming shortened V by 1 base and J by 4 bases, and 14 bases separated the two germline ends. CDR3 region: CSARVHPGANQPQHF. In DNA, the CDR3 is TGCAGTGCTAGAGTCCACCCGGGAGCTAATCAGCCCCAGCATTTT.

The rearrangement uses TRBV24-1 and TRBJ2-1; possible D gene TRBD2, 5 bases. V shed 8 bases and J shed 3 bases, with 16 bases lying between them. Germline V gene sequence: CDR1 KGHDR, CDR2 SFDVKD. CDR3 length equals 15 residues. CDR3 region: CATTLGVSFYNEQFF. The CDR3 DNA follows: TGTGCCACCACCTTGGGAGTTTCCTTCTACAATGAGCAGTTCTTC.

CDR3 residues: CASSTANWGHHEQYV. CDR3 coding DNA: TGTGCCAGCAGCACAGCAAACTGGGGACACCACGAGCAGTACGTC. V is TRBV21-1 and J is TRBJ2-7; the D segment call TRBD1 is taken from the table without a DNA check. TRBV21-1 is tagged as a pseudogene. The CDR3 extends over 15 amino acids.

This clonotype has just a few counts. The rearrangement joins TRBV20-1 to TRBJ1-5, with D perhaps matching TRBD1 (5 bases). V was clipped by 5 bases and J by 4 bases, with 9 bases between them. The CDR3 runs 12 residues. Germline loops: CDR1 DFQATT, CDR2 SNEGSKA (reference sequence). CDR3 sequence: CSASQENQPQHF. The CDR3 nucleotides read TGCAGTGCTTCACAGGAAAATCAGCCCCAGCATTTT.

This clonotype came up a few times. V is TRBV9 and J is TRBJ1-6; tentatively, D is TRBD1 (6 bases). Germline values: CDR1 SGDLS, CDR2 YYNGEE. CDR3 length: 15 amino acids. Trimming pared 0 bases from V and 2 bases from J, leaving 6 bases between. CDR3 DNA: TGTGCCAGCAGCGTAGACAGGGCCTATAATTCACCCCTCCACTTT. Its protein is CASSVDRAYNSPLHF.

This clonotype was recorded many times. The chain uses TRBV7-6 and TRBJ2-5, with D possibly matching TRBD2 (5 bases). Trimming took 8 bases from V and 2 from J, leaving 12 bases between them. CDR3 length equals 13 residues. Germline CDR1 SGHVS, CDR2 FNYEAQ. CDR3 in DNA: TGTGCCAGCCGACCGGACTTTCAAGAGACCCAGTACTTC. This translates into CASRPDFQETQYF.

In its sample, this clonotype was seen many times. V and J are TRBV7-2 and TRBJ1-1; D is ambiguous. Germline CDR1 SGHTA, CDR2 FQGNSA. V dropped 6 bases and J dropped 3 bases, with 14 bases sitting between them. The CDR3 totals 14 residues. CDR3: CASRRGREDTEAFF. CDR3 coding DNA: TGTGCCAGCAGGCGGGGAAGGGAGGACACTGAAGCTTTCTTT.